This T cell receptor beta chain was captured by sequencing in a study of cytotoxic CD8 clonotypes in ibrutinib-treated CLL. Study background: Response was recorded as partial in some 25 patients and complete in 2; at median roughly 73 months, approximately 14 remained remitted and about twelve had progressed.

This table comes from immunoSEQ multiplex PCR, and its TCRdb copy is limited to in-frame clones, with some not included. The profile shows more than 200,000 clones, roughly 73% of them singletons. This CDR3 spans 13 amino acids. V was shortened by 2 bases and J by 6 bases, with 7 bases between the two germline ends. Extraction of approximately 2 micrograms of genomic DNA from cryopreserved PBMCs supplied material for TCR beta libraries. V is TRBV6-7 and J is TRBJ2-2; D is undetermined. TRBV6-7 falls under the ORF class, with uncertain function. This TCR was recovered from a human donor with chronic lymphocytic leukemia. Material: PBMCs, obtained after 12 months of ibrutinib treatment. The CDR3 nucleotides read TGTGCCAGCAGTTACGCGGTAGCCGGGGAGCTGTTTTTT. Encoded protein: CASSYAVAGELFF.